This TCR beta chain originates from a study of T cell changes during pregnancy in multiple sclerosis (dated by TCRdb to between 2017 and 2020). Background on the whole study: The study examined how the T cell repertoire changed over the course of pregnancy in women with multiple sclerosis.

The library came from the immunoSEQ multiplex PCR assay. Drawn from immuneACCESS, this table holds only the in-frame rearrangements with V and J called that TCRdb kept. Clones are partly lost; checked studies trace under half to an unresolved V gene and leave the rest unexplained. The sample includes roughly 45,000 clones, with about nine tenths observed a single time. Roughly 1.2% of the sample is in the top ten clones. Here V drops 6 bases and J drops 5 bases, and the junction holds 11 bases not matched to any gene. From its cysteine to its phenylalanine, the CDR3 spans 15 amino acids. Of the read, only the CDR3 DNA is kept; its 45 bases are in frame from base 1. CDR1 and CDR2 were assigned from the germline V gene as SGHAT and FQNNGV. About this clone: Its antigen remains undetermined. Base-call qualities are not available, and no considerably larger clone is one nucleotide away.

The clonotype originates from a female donor with multiple sclerosis, enrolled in a pregnancy study. This receptor chain uses TRBV11-2 and TRBJ2-5; 8 bases in the middle match TRBD2. The sample consisted of CD4+ T cells from peripheral blood mononuclear cells, taken in the second trimester of pregnancy. DNA sequence: TGTGCCAGCAGTCGGGGGGAGCGGGGGATGGAGACCCAGTACTTC. It codes for CASSRGERGMETQYF. Joined to the reference TRBV11-2 and TRBJ2-5 proteins, this CDR3 gives the full variable domain: EAGVAQSPRYKIIEKRQSVAFWCNPISGHATLYWYQQILGQGPKLLIQFQNNGVVDDSQLPKDRFSAERLKGVDSTLKIQPAKLEDSAVYLCASSRGERGMETQYFGPGTRLLVL.